This TCR beta chain was captured by sequencing in a study of blood T cells in healthy people across ages. This clonotype has a count of ten or more. The CDR3 is made up of 12 amino acids. Trimming pared 3 bases from V and 6 bases from J, leaving 6 bases between. CDR1 is SEHNR and CDR2 is FQNEAQ in the germline V gene (reference sequence). A second PCR of roughly 7 to 11 cycles used a sample-barcoded 5' primer and a J-beta primer mix. TCRdb reprocessed the 5' RACE reads via MiXCR and lists one record per CDR3 protein. The repertoire consists of around 1,500,000 distinct CDR3 sequences, with 28% occurring once and the leading ten covering 6.5% to 8.5%.

Sequencing was done on a sample of blood. This receptor was identified in a woman aged 25 to 45 in good health. The V gene is TRBV7-9, the J gene TRBJ2-1; weak D call: TRBD1 (5 bases). CDR3 amino acids: CASSLTVNEQFF. The CDR3 bases are TGTGCCAGCAGCTTGACAGTCAATGAGCAGTTCTTC.